Presented here are 8 T cell receptor beta chains from one specimen sequenced in a study of blood T cell repertoires in COVID-19 (dated by TCRdb to 2019 to 2021). The library was obtained by the immunoSEQ multiplex PCR assay. This immuneACCESS table, as held by TCRdb, lists in-frame sequences with V and J called but not all clones. Of the missing ones, under half trace to an unresolved V gene in checked studies; the others have no known cause. A total of under 200,000 clones appear in this sample, roughly 84% of them only once. The ten most abundant clones make up about 3.3% of the sample. Sequenced sample: PBMCs or T cells enriched from blood (not recorded which). The receptors shown here come from a woman aged 25 to 45 who had been exposed to COVID-19.

The V call is TRBV27, the J call TRBJ1-5; D uncertain. CDR1 and CDR2 from the germline V gene are MNHEY and SMNVEV (reference sequence). V was clipped by 11 bases and J by 0 bases, with 23 bases between them. The CDR3 covers 17 residues. CDR3 sequence reads: CAYHLLSEGSSNQPQHF. CDR3 sequence (DNA): TGTGCCTACCATTTGCTCTCGGAGGGATCTAGCAATCAGCCCCAGCATTTT.

The sample holds one count of this clone. Other DNA sequences in the same sample also yield this CDR3. The V gene is TRBV6-2 or TRBV6-3, the J gene TRBJ1-5; 9 bases fit TRBD1. The CDR3 covers 14 residues. The germline CDR1 and CDR2 sequences are MNHEY and SVGEGT. The J segment lost 2 bases and the V segment lost 6 bases, leaving 2 bases of the junction unmatched. The DNA of the CDR3 is TGTGCCAGCAGCAGGACAGGGGGCAATCAGCCCCAGCATTTT. Translating gives CASSRTGGNQPQHF.

The genes are TRBV2 and TRBJ1-2; TRBD1 matches at 8 bases. Trimming removed 6 bases from V and 8 bases from J; junction bases left unmatched: 11. The CDR3 is 14 residues long. The germline V gene encodes CDR1 SNHLY and CDR2 FYNNEI. The CDR3 nucleotides are TGTGCCAGCAGCATATACCGGACAGGGAACGGCTACACCTTC. As protein: CASSIYRTGNGYTF. Full variable domain (rest looked up from reference TRBV2 and TRBJ1-2): EPEVTQTPSHQVTQMGQEVILRCVPISNHLYFYWYRQILGQKVEFLVSFYNNEISEKSEIFDDQFSVERPDGSNFTLKIRSTKLEDSAMYFCASSIYRTGNGYTFGSGTRLTVV.

The genes are TRBV6-5 and TRBJ2-1; 7 bases map to TRBD1. The CDR3 is made up of 13 amino acids. CDR1 is MNHEY and CDR2 is SVGAGI in the germline V gene. J lost 6 bases, V lost 6 bases, and 5 bases had no gene match. The DNA for the CDR3 is TGTGCCAGCAGGGCAGGGGGACCCAATGAGCAGTTCTTC. It yields the protein CASRAGGPNEQFF.

This chain links TRBV7-9 with TRBJ2-4, with a weak D call TRBD2 (6 bases). V was cut by 5 bases and J by 10 bases, with 24 bases left in between. CDR1 SEHNR and CDR2 FQNEAQ come from the germline V gene (reference sequence). The CDR3 length is 16 residues. CDR3 DNA: TGTGCCAGCAGCCTTAGGGCGAGCGGGTCGGGTTATATTCAGTACTTC. It specifies CASSLRASGSGYIQYF.

This clone was picked up one time. The chain is built from TRBV9 and TRBJ1-2, with D uncertain. Germline V gene data show CDR1 as SGDLS and CDR2 as YYNGEE. This CDR3 spans 14 amino acids. Trimming pared 0 bases from V and 6 bases from J, leaving 12 bases between. The CDR3 nucleotides are TGTGCCAGCAGCGTAGAGTACAGCACTCATGGCTACACCTTC. This sequence encodes CASSVEYSTHGYTF.

The genes are TRBV4-3 and TRBJ2-5, with D possibly matching TRBD2 (6 bases). The germline gives CDR1 LGHNA, CDR2 YSLEER. The length of the CDR3 is 15 residues. V was pared by 0 bases and J by 5 bases, with 13 bases between. The CDR3 protein is CASSQDSLALETQYF. Here the CDR3 DNA reads TGCGCCAGCAGCCAAGACTCACTAGCACTGGAGACCCAGTACTTC.

This clone was detected a few times. This rearrangement joins TRBV6-2 or TRBV6-3 to TRBJ1-1, with D perhaps TRBD1 (5 bases). Germline V CDR1 and CDR2: MNHEY, SVGEGT. The CDR3 is 16 residues long. V dropped 3 bases and J dropped 3 bases, with 17 bases sitting between them. This chain's CDR3 is CASSYSNTGVDTEAFF. The CDR3 nucleotides are TGTGCCAGCAGTTATTCTAACACGGGGGTGGACACTGAAGCTTTCTTT.